The clone carrying this T cell receptor beta chain was counted ten times or more. TRAV- and TRBV-specific primers primed first-strand cDNA, covering alpha and beta chains. TCRs were put through approximately 21 PCR cycles of amplification with Phusion. A constant-region primer and the V-primer adapter served as the primer pair. In TCRdb, the reads were re-called with MiXCR into one record per CDR3 protein. Of tens of thousands of distinct CDR3 sequences detected, 15% to 20% appear once; the ten largest clones hold over 4.5%. This sample is part of a study of low-dose radiotherapy and immunotherapy resistance in tumors. Study summary: Dosing of intravenous cyclophosphamide at 200 mg/m2 occurred every two weeks and took place one day prior to radiation and immunotherapy.

The V segment lost 2 bases and the J segment 5 bases; nucleotides outside the gene matches: 2. CDR3 size: 12 residues. CDR1 is SQVTM and CDR2 is ANQGSEA in the germline V gene. Time point noted: before trial treatment. The study gave donors nivolumab, ipilimumab, aspirin, low-dose cyclophosphamide and low-dose radiotherapy. The source material was PBMCs, sampled before treatment. This sequence joins TRBV29-1 and TRBJ2-5, with 7 bases fitting TRBD1. This TCR derives from a male donor with prostate cancer. This CDR3 reads CSVEKQGETQYF. DNA for the CDR3: TGCAGCGTTGAAAAACAGGGGGAGACCCAGTACTTC.